The subject of this entry is one T cell receptor (beta chain). Antigen specificity is unknown. Busulfan-fludarabine conditioning, marrow transplant, and cyclophosphamide on days +3 and +4 were administered. The table came from immunoSEQ multiplex PCR; TCRdb's copy has only in-frame clones and leaves some out. The repertoire holds some 7,000 clones, approximately 92% seen once, with around 4% in the top ten. The data stem from a study of T cells after posttransplantation cyclophosphamide. The CDR3 extends over 18 amino acids. Regarding the study as a whole: Blood and skin or GI T cell repertoires showed limited TRB overlap.

J is TRBJ2-2 and V is TRBV21-1; the tabulated D call, TRBD2, remains unverified against the DNA. TRBV21-1 is marked as a pseudogene. The clonotype was recovered from a male patient aged 55-69 years who received an allogeneic stem cell transplant from a related donor and was CMV-positive. The graft donor may have given rise to some T cells. The source was CD8+ T cells sorted from blood, collected after allogeneic stem cell transplant with posttransplant cyclophosphamide. The CDR3 bases are TGTGCCAGCAGCGTTAAGTCTAGCGGGGGCCGGAACACCGGGGAGCTGTTTTTT. Protein product: CASSVKSSGGRNTGELFF.